These 29 T cell receptor beta chains were all obtained from the same sample, sequenced in a study of blood T cell repertoires in COVID-19. Profiling relied on immunoSEQ multiplex PCR, and the TCRdb table lists in-frame clones only, not all of them. The data show over 200,000 clones, with 75% to 90% seen just once and 1.2% held by the top ten. Sequenced: PBMCs or T cells enriched from blood (not recorded which). Receptors were obtained from a man younger than 45 who had recovered from COVID-19.

The J gene is TRBJ2-5, the V gene TRBV3-1 (or the pseudogene TRBV3-2); maybe TRBD2 (5 bases). The CDR3 is made up of 15 amino acids. V was trimmed by 0 bases and J by 5 bases, leaving 13 bases between them. Germline CDR1 is LGHDT and CDR2 is YNNKEL (reference sequence). CDR3 region: CASSQDYPSRETQYF. The CDR3 bases are TGTGCCAGCAGCCAAGATTATCCTAGCCGTGAGACCCAGTACTTC.

This chain uses TRBV10-3 with TRBJ1-2; 10 nucleotides agree with TRBD1. The germline gives CDR1 ENHRY, CDR2 SYGVKD. The CDR3 is 13 residues long. Trimming removed 10 bases from V and 8 bases from J; junction bases left unmatched: 10. The CDR3 spells CATQGTGARGYTF. The CDR3 region has the DNA TGTGCCACACAAGGGACAGGGGCAAGGGGCTACACCTTC.

The genes are TRBV4-3 and TRBJ1-5, with unresolved D. V gave up 1 base and J gave up 0 bases, with 4 bases separating them. This CDR3 contains 14 residues. Germline V gene lookup returns CDR1 LGHNA and CDR2 YSLEER. CDR3 in DNA: TGCGCCAGCAGCCAAGGACATAGCAATCAGCCCCAGCATTTT. Residues: CASSQGHSNQPQHF.

V gene TRBV11-3 combines with J gene TRBJ2-7; D is possibly TRBD1 (5 bases). The V gene lost 2 bases and the J gene lost 5 bases, with 10 bases spanning the gap. CDR1 is SGHNT and CDR2 is YENEEA in the germline V gene. This CDR3 is 13 amino acids long. The CDR3 coding sequence is TGTGCCAGCAGCTTACAGGGATCCCACGAGCAGTACTTC. The encoded protein is CASSLQGSHEQYF.

Here the CDR3 DNA reads TGTGCGGGAGCGGGGGACGGGGCCAACGTCCTGACTTTC. Translating gives CAGAGDGANVLTF. The gene calls are TRBV12-3 or TRBV12-4 and TRBJ2-6; 8 bases are shared with TRBD2. The CDR3 is 13 residues long.

This sequence joins TRBV28 and TRBJ2-5; possibly TRBD2 for D (5 bases). The V end was cut by 2 bases, the J end by 12 bases, with 10 bases between. CDR3 size: 11 residues. Looked up from germline, CDR1 is MDHEN and CDR2 is SYDVKM. The CDR3 loop is CASSLQAREYF. The DNA for the CDR3 is TGTGCCAGCAGTTTACAGGCGCGGGAGTACTTC.

V gene TRBV19 combines with J gene TRBJ1-2; 7 bases are a match to TRBD1. Germline V lookup: CDR1 LNHDA, CDR2 SQIVND (reference sequence). There are 14 residues in the CDR3. V was pared by 10 bases and J by 3 bases, with 11 bases of the junction left unmatched. The CDR3 region has the DNA TGTGCCACGAACAGGGGCCGTCCGTACTATGGCTACACCTTC. Encoded protein: CATNRGRPYYGYTF. Drawing the rest from reference TRBV19 and TRBJ1-2, the complete variable domain is DGGITQSPKYLFRKEGQNVTLSCEQNLNHDAMYWYRQDPGQGLRLIYYSQIVNDFQKGDIAEGYSVSREKKESFPLTVTSAQKNPTAFYLCATNRGRPYYGYTFGSGTRLTVV.

This chain joins TRBV7-2 and TRBJ2-2; 7 nucleotides match TRBD2. Germline trimming cut 0 bases from V and 6 bases from J; bases unmatched to any gene: 4. Germline assignment: CDR1 SGHTA and CDR2 FQGNSA. The CDR3 covers 15 residues. The CDR3 DNA reads TGTGCCAGCAGCTTAGCTAGCGGGCCAGCCGGGGAGCTGTTTTTT. Translation: CASSLASGPAGELFF.

The V call is TRBV4-2, the J call TRBJ1-2, with D unresolved. With 0 bases removed from V and 2 bases from J, the gap between germline ends came to 13 bases. Germline V lookup: CDR1 LGHNA, CDR2 YNFKEQ. The CDR3 is 16 residues long. This CDR3 reads CASSQDQADNNYGYTF. CDR3 in DNA: TGTGCCAGCAGCCAAGATCAGGCAGATAACAACTATGGCTACACCTTC.

The chain carries TRBV7-6 and TRBJ1-5; no definite D call. There are 16 residues in the CDR3. CDR1 is SGHVS, CDR2 FNYEAQ, per germline. The ends were cut back, 2 bases at V and 5 bases at J, with 16 bases in the middle. The CDR3: CASSLMSGDYDQPQHF. CDR3 nucleotides: TGTGCCAGCAGCTTAATGTCAGGTGACTATGATCAGCCCCAGCATTTT.

This sequence joins TRBV5-1 and TRBJ1-4; D is unresolved. The V gene lost 2 bases and the J gene lost 7 bases, with 21 bases spanning the gap. CDR3 length equals 17 residues. The germline CDR1 and CDR2 sequences are SGHRS and YFSETQ. CDR3 DNA sequence: TGCGCCAGCAGCTTTGTTGGGTCGGCGACTTTCCCTGAAAAACTGTTTTTT. This sequence encodes CASSFVGSATFPEKLFF.

This chain uses TRBV4-3 with TRBJ2-7, with a weak D call TRBD1 (6 bases). Between the trimmed V and J ends, which lost 0 bases and 6 bases, there was a span of 15 bases. This CDR3 has 15 residues. CDR1 is LGHNA and CDR2 is YSLEER in the germline V gene. In nucleotides, the CDR3 is TGCGCCAGCAGCCAAGACGGTGGGGGCAGGGGCGAGCAGTACTTC. It is translated as CASSQDGGGRGEQYF.

V and J are TRBV5-1 and TRBJ1-1; 7 nucleotides agree with TRBD1. V lost 0 bases to trimming and J lost 4 bases; unmatched junction nucleotides: 9. CDR1 SGHRS and CDR2 YFSETQ come from the germline V gene. The CDR3 consists of 16 residues. CDR3 nucleotides: TGCGCCAGCAGCTTGGGACAGGGAGTCCCGGGCACTGAAGCTTTCTTT. Residues: CASSLGQGVPGTEAFF.

In this sample, this clone turned up once. The chain couples TRBV7-2 to TRBJ2-2; TRBD2 is a possible D gene (5 bases). Trimming pared 5 bases from V and 3 bases from J, leaving 13 bases between. CDR3 size: 15 residues. Looked up from germline, CDR1 is SGHTA and CDR2 is FQGNSA. The chain's CDR3 is CASSGRVGYTGELFF. The CDR3 DNA sequence: TGTGCCAGCAGCGGGAGAGTAGGTTACACCGGGGAGCTGTTTTTT. The full variable domain, completed using reference TRBV7-2 and TRBJ2-2, is GAGVSQSPSNKVTEKGKDVELRCDPISGHTALYWYRQSLGQGLEFLIYFQGNSAPDKSGLPSDRFSAERTGGSVSTLTIQRTQQEDSAVYLCASSGRVGYTGELFFGEGSRLTVL.

The count of this clone is one. This chain joins TRBV30 and TRBJ2-7; D is perhaps TRBD2 (6 bases). Germline loops: CDR1 GTSNPN, CDR2 SVGIG (reference sequence). The V gene lost 0 bases and the J gene lost 7 bases, with 19 bases spanning the gap. The CDR3 is 15 amino acids. The CDR3 DNA follows: TGTGCCTGGAGTGTTGGGAGGCCGGACCCGGGGGAGCAGTACTTC. This encodes CAWSVGRPDPGEQYF.

The chain joins TRBV6-2 or TRBV6-3 to TRBJ2-7, with 7 bases that match TRBD1. V trimming: 2 bases; J trimming: 6 bases; junction bases outside the gene matches: 7. The CDR3 has 14 amino acids. CDR1 and CDR2 (germline): MNHEY, SVGEGT. CDR3 nucleotide sequence: TGTGCCAGCAGTTACCAGACAGGGCTCAGCGAGCAGTACTTC. It translates to CASSYQTGLSEQYF.

CDR3 sequence: CASGAGNDRNYGYTF. Written as DNA, the CDR3 is TGTGCCAGCGGGGCCGGTAACGATCGTAACTATGGCTACACCTTC. This chain joins TRBV7-9 and TRBJ1-2; weak D call: TRBD1 (5 bases). Germline V gene sequence: CDR1 SEHNR, CDR2 FQNEAQ (reference sequence). V was clipped by 8 bases and J by 1 base, with 17 bases between them. The CDR3 contains 15 residues.

This clone was counted a single time. The chain couples TRBV28 to TRBJ1-5; D may be TRBD1 (6 bases). The CDR3 totals 15 residues. The V and J ends lost 5 bases and 0 bases respectively, with 11 bases between them. Germline V CDR1 and CDR2: MDHEN, SYDVKM. The CDR3 spells CASSRGQYSNQPQHF. In DNA form, the CDR3 reads TGTGCCAGCAGTCGCGGACAGTATAGCAATCAGCCCCAGCATTTT. The variable domain in full, completed from reference TRBV28 and TRBJ1-5, reads DVKVTQSSRYLVKRTGEKVFLECVQDMDHENMFWYRQDPGLGLRLIYFSYDVKMKEKGDIPEGYSVSREKKERFSLILESASTNQTSMYLCASSRGQYSNQPQHFGDGTRLSIL.

The sample holds a few counts of this clone. This chain joins TRBV18 and TRBJ2-1; D is ambiguous. Trimming took off 6 bases at V and 10 bases at J, with 10 bases between the two ends. CDR3 length: 11 residues. Germline V CDR1 and CDR2: KGHSH, LQKENI. The CDR3 nucleotides read TGTGCCAGCTCCCTAGACCGGGAGCAGTTCTTC. Its translation is CASSLDREQFF.

This clone was seen more than once but under ten times. The J gene is TRBJ2-5, the V gene TRBV7-8; TRBD1 agrees at 8 bases. V dropped 3 bases and J dropped 1; count of bases not matched to a gene: 7. There are 16 residues in the CDR3. In germline, CDR1 is SGHVS, CDR2 FQNEAQ. The CDR3 nucleotides read TGTGCCAGCAGCTTCGAGACAGGGGCCCGCCAAGAGACCCAGTACTTC. Translated, it gives CASSFETGARQETQYF.

This CDR3 reads CASSLEGGTMNTEAFF. In DNA, the CDR3 is TGTGCCAGCAGCTTGGAGGGAGGGACAATGAACACTGAAGCTTTCTTT. The gene calls are TRBV5-4 and TRBJ1-1; a weak D match, TRBD1 (6 bases). The V end was cut by 0 bases, the J end by 0 bases, with 12 bases between. This CDR3 is 16 amino acids long. Germline CDR1 reads SGHNT; CDR2 reads YYREEE (reference sequence).

This sequence joins TRBV6-2 or TRBV6-3 and TRBJ2-1; the D is unclear. V was clipped by 4 bases and J by 0 bases, with 16 bases between them. This CDR3 has 17 residues. Germline CDR1 MNHEY, CDR2 SVGEGT. CDR3 in amino acids: CASSSFGPLSSYNEQFF. CDR3 sequence (DNA): TGTGCCAGCAGTTCGTTTGGGCCGTTAAGCTCCTACAATGAGCAGTTCTTC.

This chain links TRBV27 with TRBJ1-2; TRBD1 matches at 7 bases. CDR3 size: 16 residues. J gave up 4 bases and V 0 bases, and 8 bases lay outside the gene matches. Per germline, CDR1 MNHEY and CDR2 SMNVEV (reference sequence). This CDR3 is CASSLSGTAHPYGYTF. CDR3 DNA: TGTGCCAGCAGTTTATCAGGGACAGCCCACCCCTATGGCTACACCTTC.

The V call is TRBV27, the J call TRBJ1-4; maybe TRBD1 (6 bases). Trimming removed 8 bases from V and 14 bases from J, with 21 bases in between. Germline V lookup: CDR1 MNHEY, CDR2 SMNVEV (reference sequence). The CDR3 extends over 13 amino acids. CDR3 region: CASSQGGRSRLFF. The CDR3 bases are TGTGCCAGCTCCCAAGGGGGTCGATCAAGGCTGTTTTTT.

J is TRBJ2-1 and V is TRBV5-1, with TRBD2 identical over 9 bases. This CDR3 is built from 16 residues. Unmatched junction bases numbered 8, after V lost 6 bases and J lost 1 base. Germline V gene data show CDR1 as SGHRS and CDR2 as YFSETQ. The CDR3 nucleotides are TGCGCCAGCAACTCCCTAGCGGGGTTATCCTACAATGAGCAGTTCTTC. Encoded protein: CASNSLAGLSYNEQFF.

This clone was detected once. The chain combines TRBV12-3 or TRBV12-4 with TRBJ1-4; the D is unclear. V was cut by 0 bases and J by 7 bases, with 6 bases left in between. The CDR3 sequence is 13 residues long. CDR3 amino acids: CASSLALSEKLFF. The CDR3 DNA follows: TGTGCCAGCAGTTTAGCGCTAAGTGAAAAACTGTTTTTT.

The V and J genes are TRBV5-1 and TRBJ1-1; no reliable D call. Trimming took off 4 bases at V and 0 bases at J, with 10 bases between the two ends. The CDR3 runs 14 residues. Per the germline V gene, CDR1 is SGHRS and CDR2 is YFSETQ. The CDR3 reads CASSPDTVNTEAFF. The CDR3, as DNA: TGCGCCAGCAGCCCAGACACCGTGAACACTGAAGCTTTCTTT.

This chain links TRBV5-4 with TRBJ1-3; D is perhaps TRBD1 (6 bases). V was cut by 1 base and J by 2 bases, with 10 bases left in between. Germline CDR1 SGHNT, CDR2 YYREEE (reference sequence). The CDR3 has 15 amino acids. The CDR3 DNA is TGTGCCAGCAGCTTGTATAGGGGGACTGGAAACACCATATATTTT. It translates to CASSLYRGTGNTIYF. Supplemented by reference TRBV5-4 and TRBJ1-3, the full variable domain reads ETGVTQSPTHLIKTRGQQVTLRCSSQSGHNTVSWYQQALGQGPQFIFQYYREEENGRGNFPPRFSGLQFPNYSSELNVNALELDDSALYLCASSLYRGTGNTIYFGEGSWLTVV.

This clone was recorded once. The rearrangement links TRBV30 to TRBJ1-1; D gene uncertain. This CDR3 has 13 amino acids. The germline V and J ends were trimmed by 1 base and 1 base, with 7 bases remaining between them. Germline CDR1 reads GTSNPN; CDR2 reads SVGIG (reference sequence). In DNA, the CDR3 is TGTGCCTGGAGTGCCTCGGGGAACACTGAAGCTTTCTTT. Translated: CAWSASGNTEAFF.